This TCR beta chain came from a study of blood T cell repertoires in COVID-19. Overall study context: The United States, Italy and Spain supplied acute and convalescent COVID-19 samples. PBMCs, B-cell-depleted T cells, or T cells were the source of the cDNA or gDNA that made up the material.

This clone was observed once. CDR3 length equals 18 residues. The germline CDR1 and CDR2 sequences are SGHRS and YFSETQ. Trimming took off 4 bases at V and 8 bases at J, with 25 bases between the two ends. Under the authors' procedure: It was from reference gene primer amplification that nucleated cell counts were estimated. Here immunoSEQ multiplex PCR was the method, and the copy in TCRdb shows in-frame clones only, minus some. That table is the source of V, J and clone size, and D and trimming were worked out from the DNA. The table lists around 100,000 clones, roughly 90% of them singletons. The chain joins TRBV5-1 to TRBJ1-6; tentatively, D is TRBD1 (5 bases). The sample comprised peripheral blood. This clonotype was obtained from a woman aged 55-69 years with acute or convalescent COVID-19. The CDR3 loop is CASSTTVSRAMGHSPLHF. CDR3 DNA sequence: TGCGCCAGCAGCACCACCGTGTCCAGGGCAATGGGCCATTCACCCCTCCACTTT.